This TCR beta chain was recovered during a study of beta chain features in type 1 diabetes. Study background: The samples had 100 million to 140 million sorted cells examined in all.

A remark on this clone: Its antigen is as yet unknown. One end of the junction fails to match germline, which may point to a read error.

Per the germline V gene, CDR1 is SEHNR and CDR2 is FQNEAQ (reference sequence). This CDR3 spans 15 amino acids. A sort by CD45RO/CCR7/CD25/CD127/CD95/CD27 yielded CD4+ naive, central memory, regulatory and stem cell-like memory cells. Overall study findings and caveats: Sequencing of cDNA might inflate the share of cells that strongly express TCR.

Isolated RNA was reverse transcribed in full, so expressed TCRB transcripts were sequenced. Stem cell-like memory T cell samples underwent survey-depth immunoSEQ sequencing. They averaged around 1 million reads. Libraries were prepared by immunoSEQ multiplex PCR; TCRdb keeps only in-frame clonotypes and omits some of them. The sample holds 110,000 or so clones, about two fifths seen once. The sequencing input was stem cell memory CD4+ T cells from blood. This receptor was identified in a woman aged 18-29 years in good health. V is TRBV7-9 and J is TRBJ1-4, with D possibly being TRBD1 (5 bases). The chain's CDR3 is CASSLADSTNEKLFF. The CDR3 DNA sequence: TGTGCCAGCAGCCTAGCCGACAGCACTAATGAAAAACTGTTTTTT.